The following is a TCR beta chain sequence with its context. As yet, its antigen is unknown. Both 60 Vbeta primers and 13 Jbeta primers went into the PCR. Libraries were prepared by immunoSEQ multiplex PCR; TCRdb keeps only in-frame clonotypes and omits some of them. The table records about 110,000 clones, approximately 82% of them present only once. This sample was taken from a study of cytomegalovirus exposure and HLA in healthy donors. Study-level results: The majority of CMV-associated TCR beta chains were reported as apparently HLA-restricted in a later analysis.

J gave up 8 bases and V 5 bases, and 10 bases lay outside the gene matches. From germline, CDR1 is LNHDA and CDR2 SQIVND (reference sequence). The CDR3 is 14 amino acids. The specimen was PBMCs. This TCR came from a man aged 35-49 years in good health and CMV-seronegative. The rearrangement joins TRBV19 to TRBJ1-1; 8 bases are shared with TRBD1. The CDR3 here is CASSLSQGAGEAFF. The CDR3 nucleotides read TGTGCCAGTAGTCTCTCGCAGGGGGCTGGGGAAGCTTTCTTT.